Each of the 8 T cell receptor beta chains below was sequenced from the same sample in a study of identical twins' blood T cells (dated by TCRdb to 2013 to 2014). The library was prepared using 5' RACE. The instrument was an Illumina Genome Analyzer IIx. The public reads were quality trimmed at Q25 with fastp and then assembled into clones with MiXCR by TCRdb, keeping productive beta chains. Entries are consolidated by CDR3 protein sequence, retaining the most common genes and DNA. The sample table lists about 370,000 distinct CDR3 sequences, 25% to 35% of them with a count of one. The ten largest make up about 6% of the sample. Sequenced input: PBMCs. The origin of the receptors is a woman aged 18 to 50 in good health.

As regards this clonotype: This may be a read error: a much more frequent sequence differs by one nucleotide. The chain recombines TRBV11-2 with TRBJ2-7; 10 nucleotides agree with TRBD2. CDR1 is SGHAT, CDR2 FQNNGV, per germline. CDR3 length equals 16 residues. CDR3 sequence reads: CASSLDRLAGVSEQCF. CDR3 coding DNA: TGTGCCAGCAGCTTAGATAGGCTAGCGGGAGTTAGCGAGCAGTGCTTC. The complete variable domain, with remaining parts taken from reference TRBV11-2 and TRBJ2-7, reads EAGVAQSPRYKIIEKRQSVAFWCNPISGHATLYWYQQILGQGPKLLIQFQNNGVVDDSQLPKDRFSAERLKGVDSTLKIQPAKLEDSAVYLCASSLDRLAGVSEQCFGPGTRLTVT.

This clonotype was seen at least ten times. The chain uses TRBV15 and TRBJ1-1; D not resolved. Germline CDR1 is LNHNV and CDR2 is YYDKDF (reference sequence). This CDR3 region has 15 residues. V gave up 7 bases and J gave up 1 base, with 16 bases separating them. The DNA for the CDR3 is TGTGCCACCACCAATCGGATTTTTGAGAACACTGAAGCTTTCTTT. Residues: CATTNRIFENTEAFF.

The chain uses TRBV5-1 and TRBJ2-1, with a weak D call TRBD2 (5 bases). CDR3 size: 12 residues. Germline CDR1 SGHRS, CDR2 YFSETQ. The V end lost 1 base, the J end lost 8 bases, and 7 bases lay between the germline ends. The CDR3 sequence: CASSLTRDEQFF. The CDR3, as DNA: TGCGCCAGCAGCTTGACTAGAGATGAGCAGTTCTTC.

This clonotype has ten or more counts. This rearrangement joins TRBV12-3 or TRBV12-4 to TRBJ1-1; the match to TRBD1 covers 8 bases. This CDR3 is built from 12 residues. Unmatched junction bases numbered 6, after V lost 5 bases and J lost 10 bases. DNA of the CDR3: TGTGCCAGCAGTCCCGCAGGGGGCCGAGCTTTCTTT. Translating it yields CASSPAGGRAFF.

This clonotype appeared a few times. The gene calls are TRBV5-1 and TRBJ2-2; D remains unclear. Germline loops: CDR1 SGHRS, CDR2 YFSETQ. Deletions cut 1 base from V and 4 bases from J, with 14 bases between. The CDR3 has 16 amino acids. CDR3: CASSLTGFIGTGELFF. The CDR3 nucleotides are TGCGCCAGCAGCTTGACCGGGTTTATTGGCACCGGGGAGCTGTTTTTT.

V is TRBV7-2 and J is TRBJ1-5, with 7 nucleotides matching TRBD1. Germline loops: CDR1 SGHTA, CDR2 FQGNSA. CDR3 length: 14 residues. Trimming removed 3 bases from V and 9 bases from J; junction bases left unmatched: 8. In DNA form, the CDR3 reads TGTGCCAGCAGCTTTAACAGGGGAATGGGGCCCCAGCATTTT. This encodes CASSFNRGMGPQHF.

Comment on this clonotype: A read error may explain this, as a much larger clone is one base away. The V and J genes are TRBV20-1 and TRBJ1-1; the match to TRBD1 covers 8 bases. The CDR3 is 11 residues long. CDR1 and CDR2 (germline): DFQATT, SNEGSKA (reference sequence). CDR3 protein: CGGQGGTEAFF. The DNA for the CDR3 is TGCGGAGGACAGGGAGGGACTGAAGCTTTCTTT.

There are a few counts of this clonotype. This rearrangement joins TRBV6-5 to TRBJ2-3, with D hard to call. V dropped 2 bases and J dropped 3 bases, with 9 bases sitting between them. CDR3 size: 14 residues. Germline CDR1 and CDR2: MNHEY and SVGAGI. CDR3 protein: CASSYGLSTDTQYF. In DNA form, the CDR3 reads TGTGCCAGCAGTTACGGGCTATCTACAGATACGCAGTATTTT.